This TCR beta chain is drawn from a study of T-cell reconstitution after alpha-beta-depleted transplantation in children. Construction of the TCRbeta library involved unique molecular identifiers. One entry per CDR3 protein, called by TCRdb with MiXCR from the PCR reads. The sample comprises some 600,000 distinct CDR3 sequences, roughly 17% of which are singletons, and 1.1% rests with the top ten. The CDR3 is 16 residues long. V lost 4 bases, J lost 0 bases, and 13 bases lay in between. The V gene's germline CDR1 is MNHEY and CDR2 SVGAGI. In this sample, this clonotype turned up many times. Sample: PBMCs from the stem cell graft donor, taken from the stem cell graft. The TCR sequence derives from a human donor who donated a stem cell graft to a child with acute myeloid leukemia. The chain uses TRBV6-5 and TRBJ2-1; D not certain. The CDR3 loop is CASSSYEGFSYNEQFF. For the CDR3, the DNA is TGTGCCAGCAGTTCCTACGAAGGGTTCTCCTACAATGAGCAGTTCTTC.